Listed here are 6 T cell receptor beta chains from one sample, sequenced in a study of cytomegalovirus exposure and HLA in healthy donors (dated by TCRdb to about 2017). The receptor library was made with the immunoSEQ multiplex PCR assay. For the multiplex PCR, a mixture combining 60 forward primers for TCR Vbeta segments and 13 reverse primers for TCR Jbeta segments was used. TCRdb mirrors the immuneACCESS table, restricted to in-frame sequences. Some clones are absent from its copies; in checked studies, under half trace to an unresolved V gene, and the reason for the others is unknown. The sample table holds approximately 200,000 clones. About 0.74% of the sample belongs to the ten largest clones. Input material: PBMCs. The receptors come from a boy between 10 and 17 years old in good health and CMV-seronegative.

The V and J genes are TRBV13 and TRBJ2-7; D is possibly TRBD2 (5 bases). Trimming took 6 bases from V and 2 from J, leaving 11 bases between them. CDR1 is PRHDT and CDR2 is FYEKMQ in the germline V gene (reference sequence). The CDR3 runs 13 residues. The CDR3 DNA reads as TGTGCCAGCAGTGGGAGCCAGGCCTACGAGCAGTACTTC. Its translation is CASSGSQAYEQYF.

The chain joins TRBV4-1 to TRBJ2-5; no reliable D call. V was shortened by 2 bases and J by 5 bases, with 9 bases between the two germline ends. Per germline, CDR1 MGHRA and CDR2 YSYEKL. CDR3 length: 13 residues. This CDR3 is CASSQFLAETQYF. The CDR3, as DNA: TGCGCCAGCAGCCAATTCTTAGCCGAGACCCAGTACTTC.

The V gene is TRBV29-1, the J gene TRBJ1-2; 9 bases are shared with TRBD1. The germline CDR1 and CDR2 sequences are SQVTM and ANQGSEA. The CDR3 runs to 13 residues. The V and J ends lost 8 bases and 4 bases, in that order; junction bases with no gene match: 8. The CDR3 here is CSTRTGEGYGYTF. The CDR3 coding sequence is TGCAGCACGAGGACAGGGGAGGGCTATGGCTACACCTTC.

The V gene is TRBV14, the J gene TRBJ2-3; possible D gene TRBD2, 5 bases. From germline, CDR1 is SGHDN and CDR2 FVKESK. The CDR3 covers 14 residues. The V and J ends lost 6 bases and 6 bases respectively, with 16 bases between them. The CDR3 loop reads CASSPGGFPDTQYF. The CDR3 bases are TGTGCCAGCAGTCCCGGCGGGTTCCCGGATACGCAGTATTTT.

The chain combines TRBV7-3 with TRBJ2-2; TRBD2 is a possible D gene (5 bases). Germline V gene sequence: CDR1 SGHTA, CDR2 FQGTGA. Trimming left V 0 bases short and J 7 bases short, with 6 bases between. The CDR3 spans 13 residues. Here the CDR3 reads CASSLTRDGELFF. The CDR3 coding sequence is TGTGCCAGCAGCTTAACGAGGGACGGGGAGCTGTTTTTT. The complete variable domain, with remaining parts taken from reference TRBV7-3 and TRBJ2-2, reads GAGVSQTPSNKVTEKGKYVELRCDPISGHTALYWYRQSLGQGPEFLIYFQGTGAADDSGLPNDRFFAVRPEGSVSTLKIQRTERGDSAVYLCASSLTRDGELFFGEGSRLTVL.

This rearrangement joins TRBV7-2 to TRBJ1-1, with D possibly being TRBD1 (5 bases). The CDR3 is 14 amino acids. Germline values: CDR1 SGHTA, CDR2 FQGNSA. The germline V and J ends were trimmed by 5 bases and 1 base, with 11 bases remaining between them. The CDR3 nucleotides are TGTGCCAGCAGCCGCACCGGACAGAACACTGAAGCTTTCTTT. Amino acids: CASSRTGQNTEAFF.